One and the same sample provided the 9 T cell receptor beta chains below, sequenced in a study of human T cells and chemical hapten exposure. TCRdb called the RACE reads again in MiXCR, with one record for every CDR3 protein. The top ten clones hold around 5.6% of a sample with 360,000 or so distinct CDR3 sequences, 6% to 7% of them seen once. Time point: patch test 2, 6 weeks after DPC sensitization. Documented treatment: therapeutic diphenylcyclopropenone sensitization with weekly scalp DPC. The sequencing here drew on whole blood, taken in connection with sensitization to the hapten diphenylcyclopropenone (DPC). The receptors come from a woman aged 18-29 years with alopecia areata. Some clones in this sample may be carry-over from other donors' samples.

Many counts were recorded for this clonotype. The chain recombines TRBV20-1 with TRBJ2-3; 10 bases match TRBD1. The CDR3 runs to 15 residues. The V and J ends lost 6 bases and 4 bases, in that order; junction bases with no gene match: 10. Germline V lookup: CDR1 DFQATT, CDR2 SNEGSKA (reference sequence). CDR3 bases: TGCAGTGCAGCACGACAGGGGGCGTTCGCAGATACGCAGTATTTT. It translates to CSAARQGAFADTQYF.

This clonotype has a count of ten or more. The rearrangement links TRBV20-1 to TRBJ2-7, with 8 bases identical to TRBD1. The V and J ends lost 6 bases and 3 bases, in that order; junction bases with no gene match: 16. Germline V lookup: CDR1 DFQATT, CDR2 SNEGSKA (reference sequence). This CDR3 comprises 16 residues. The CDR3 bases are TGCAGTGCCCTATCCGTCGGACAGGGAAAGAACTACGAGCAGTACTTC. Translated, it gives CSALSVGQGKNYEQYF.

The chain couples TRBV6-6 to TRBJ2-3; no clear D gene. Between the trimmed V and J ends, which lost 2 bases and 4 bases, there was a span of 7 bases. The CDR3 totals 13 residues. The germline V gene encodes CDR1 MNHNY and CDR2 SVGAGI (reference sequence). CDR3 in DNA: TGTGCCAGCAGTTACATTCCGGCAGATACGCAGTATTTT. Translation: CASSYIPADTQYF.

This clonotype was seen a few times. V and J are TRBV6-2 or TRBV6-3 and TRBJ1-5, with D unclear. The CDR3 is 14 amino acids. The V end lost 4 bases, the J end lost 1 base, and 8 bases lay between the germline ends. Germline V CDR1 and CDR2: MNHEY, SVGEGT. The CDR3 bases are TGTGCCAGCAGTTGGACTCAGAGCAATCAGCCCCAGCATTTT. Protein product: CASSWTQSNQPQHF.

This clonotype was picked up many times. This chain connects TRBV2 to TRBJ1-1; D unresolved. Germline V lookup: CDR1 SNHLY, CDR2 FYNNEI. CDR3 size: 11 residues. The V gene lost 4 bases and the J gene lost 3 bases, with 3 bases spanning the gap. DNA for the CDR3: TGTGCCAGCAGTGTACACACTGAAGCTTTCTTT. Translation gives CASSVHTEAFF.

Ten or more counts support this clonotype. The chain recombines TRBV5-8 with TRBJ1-1; TRBD1 might be the D (6 bases). The germline CDR1 and CDR2 sequences are SGHTS and YDEGEE. The CDR3 sequence is 15 residues long. With 0 bases removed from V and 3 bases from J, the gap between germline ends came to 12 bases. The CDR3 loop reads CASSLGTARDTEAFF. The DNA for the CDR3 is TGTGCCAGCAGCTTGGGGACAGCGAGGGACACTGAAGCTTTCTTT.

There are a few counts of this clonotype. The CDR3 sequence: CASSSGLRSRTDTQYF. In DNA form, the CDR3 reads TGTGCCAGCAGCTCGGGACTCCGGAGTCGCACAGATACGCAGTATTTT. The chain couples TRBV7-2 to TRBJ2-3, with D possibly TRBD2 on 6 matching bases. Trimming shortened V by 4 bases and J by 1 base, and 15 bases separated the two germline ends. The CDR3 loop spans 16 amino acids. Looked up from germline, CDR1 is SGHTA and CDR2 is FQGNSA.

This clonotype has at least ten counts. The V gene is TRBV29-1, the J gene TRBJ2-3; the D gene is possibly TRBD2 (5 bases). There are 13 residues in the CDR3. Germline CDR1 is SQVTM and CDR2 is ANQGSEA. V lost 2 bases and J lost 6, with 12 bases in between. For the CDR3, the DNA is TGCAGCGTTGAATTAGGGTCGGGGGATACGCAGTATTTT. As protein: CSVELGSGDTQYF.

Ten or more counts support this clonotype. The chain is built from TRBV3-1 and TRBJ2-5; 8 bases line up with TRBD2. The germline CDR1 and CDR2 sequences are LGHDT and YNNKEL (reference sequence). The CDR3 is made up of 14 amino acids. Trimming removed 5 bases from V and 7 bases from J; junction bases left unmatched: 9. The CDR3, as DNA: TGTGCCAGCAGCTACACTAGCGGCACGGGGACCCAGTACTTC. Its translation is CASSYTSGTGTQYF.